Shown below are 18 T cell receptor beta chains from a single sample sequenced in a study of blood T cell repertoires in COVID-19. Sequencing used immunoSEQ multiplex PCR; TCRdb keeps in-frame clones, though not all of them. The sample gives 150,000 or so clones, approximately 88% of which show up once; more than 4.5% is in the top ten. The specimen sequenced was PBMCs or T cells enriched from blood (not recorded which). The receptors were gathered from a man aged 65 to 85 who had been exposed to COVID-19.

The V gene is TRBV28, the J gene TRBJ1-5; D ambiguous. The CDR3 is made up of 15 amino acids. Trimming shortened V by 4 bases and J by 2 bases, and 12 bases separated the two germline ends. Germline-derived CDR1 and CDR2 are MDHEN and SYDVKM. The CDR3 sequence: CASSSASAGNQPQHF. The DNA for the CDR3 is TGTGCCAGCAGTTCCGCATCCGCAGGCAATCAGCCCCAGCATTTT.

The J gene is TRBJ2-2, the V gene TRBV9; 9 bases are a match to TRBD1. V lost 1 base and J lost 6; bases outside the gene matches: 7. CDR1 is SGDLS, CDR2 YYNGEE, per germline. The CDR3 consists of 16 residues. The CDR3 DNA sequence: TGTGCCAGCAGCGTATCGGGACAGGGCTACGCCGGGGAGCTGTTTTTT. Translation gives CASSVSGQGYAGELFF. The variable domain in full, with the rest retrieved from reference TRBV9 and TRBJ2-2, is DSGVTQTPKHLITATGQRVTLRCSPRSGDLSVYWYQQSLDQGLQFLIQYYNGEERAKGNILERFSAQQFPDLHSELNLSSLELGDSALYFCASSVSGQGYAGELFFGEGSRLTVL.

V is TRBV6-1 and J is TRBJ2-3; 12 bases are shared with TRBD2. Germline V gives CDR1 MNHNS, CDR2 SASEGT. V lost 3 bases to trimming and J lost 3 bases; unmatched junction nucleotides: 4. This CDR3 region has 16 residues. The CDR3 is CASSDLAGGPTDTQYF. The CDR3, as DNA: TGTGCCAGCAGTGACCTAGCGGGAGGGCCAACAGATACGCAGTATTTT.

In nucleotides, the CDR3 is TGTGCCAGTATATCCACTAATGAAAAACTGTTTTTT. It translates to CASISTNEKLFF. V is TRBV19 and J is TRBJ1-4; D is undetermined. Between the trimmed V and J ends, which lost 7 bases and 2 bases, there was a span of 5 bases. CDR1 and CDR2 from the germline V gene are LNHDA and SQIVND (reference sequence). This CDR3 contains 12 residues.

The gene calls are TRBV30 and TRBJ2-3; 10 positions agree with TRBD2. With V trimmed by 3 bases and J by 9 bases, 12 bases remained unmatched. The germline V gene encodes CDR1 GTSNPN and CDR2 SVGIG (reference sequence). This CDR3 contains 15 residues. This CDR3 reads CAWRSLAGERRTQYF. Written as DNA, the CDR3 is TGTGCCTGGAGATCCCTAGCGGGGGAACGACGAACGCAGTATTTT.

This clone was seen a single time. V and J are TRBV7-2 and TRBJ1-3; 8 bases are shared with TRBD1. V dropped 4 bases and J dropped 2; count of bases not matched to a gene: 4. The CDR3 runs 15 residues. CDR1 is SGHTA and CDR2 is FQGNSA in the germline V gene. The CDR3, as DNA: TGTGCCAGCAGCTCTCAGGGGGCAGCTGGAAACACCATATATTTT. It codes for CASSSQGAAGNTIYF.

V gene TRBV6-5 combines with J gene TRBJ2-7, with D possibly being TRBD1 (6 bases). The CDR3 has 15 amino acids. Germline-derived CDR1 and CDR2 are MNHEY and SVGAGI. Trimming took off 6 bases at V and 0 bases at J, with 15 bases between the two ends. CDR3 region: CASSKDSTLSYEQYF. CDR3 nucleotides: TGTGCCAGCAGCAAGGACAGTACCCTCTCCTACGAGCAGTACTTC.

The CDR3 DNA is TGTGCCAGCAGCCCCCAAGCGGCGGGGGGCAGGGTCAATGAGCAGTTCTTC. Translated, it gives CASSPQAAGGRVNEQFF. The V and J genes are TRBV9 and TRBJ2-1, with TRBD2 identical over 8 bases. The V segment lost 4 bases and the J segment 6 bases; nucleotides outside the gene matches: 15. The CDR3 totals 17 residues. Germline CDR1 SGDLS, CDR2 YYNGEE.

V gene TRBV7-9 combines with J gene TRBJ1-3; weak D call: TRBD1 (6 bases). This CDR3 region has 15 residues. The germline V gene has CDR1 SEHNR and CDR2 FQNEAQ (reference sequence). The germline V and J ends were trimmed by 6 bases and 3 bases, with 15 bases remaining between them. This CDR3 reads CASSVLQGYGNTIYF. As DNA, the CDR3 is TGTGCCAGCAGTGTTCTGCAGGGGTATGGAAACACCATATATTTT.

The CDR3 sequence is CSVPSSGTGYGYTF. The CDR3 region has the DNA TGCAGCGTACCTTCGAGCGGGACGGGCTATGGCTACACCTTC. This rearrangement joins TRBV29-1 to TRBJ1-2; possibly TRBD1 for D (5 bases). This CDR3 spans 14 amino acids. Trimming shortened V by 6 bases and J by 4 bases, and 18 bases separated the two germline ends. Looked up from germline, CDR1 is SQVTM and CDR2 is ANQGSEA. Full variable domain (outside the CDR3, taken from reference TRBV29-1 and TRBJ1-2): SAVISQKPSRDICQRGTSLTIQCQVDSQVTMMFWYRQQPGQSLTLIATANQGSEATYESGFVIDKFPISRPNLTFSTLTVSNMSPEDSSIYLCSVPSSGTGYGYTFGSGTRLTVV.

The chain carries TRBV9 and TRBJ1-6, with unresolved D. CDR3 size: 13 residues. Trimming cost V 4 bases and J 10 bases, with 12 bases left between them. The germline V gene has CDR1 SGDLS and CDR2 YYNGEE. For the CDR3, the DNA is TGTGCCAGCAGCTTCCAACTAGGGTCACCCCTCCACTTT. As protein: CASSFQLGSPLHF.

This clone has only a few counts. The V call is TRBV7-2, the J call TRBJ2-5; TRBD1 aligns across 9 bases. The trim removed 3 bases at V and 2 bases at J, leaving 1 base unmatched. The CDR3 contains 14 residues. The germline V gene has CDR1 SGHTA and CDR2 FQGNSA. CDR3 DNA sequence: TGTGCCAGCAGCTTTGGACAGGGGCAAGAGACCCAGTACTTC. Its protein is CASSFGQGQETQYF. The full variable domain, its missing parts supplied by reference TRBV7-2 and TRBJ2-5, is GAGVSQSPSNKVTEKGKDVELRCDPISGHTALYWYRQSLGQGLEFLIYFQGNSAPDKSGLPSDRFSAERTGGSVSTLTIQRTQQEDSAVYLCASSFGQGQETQYFGPGTRLLVL.

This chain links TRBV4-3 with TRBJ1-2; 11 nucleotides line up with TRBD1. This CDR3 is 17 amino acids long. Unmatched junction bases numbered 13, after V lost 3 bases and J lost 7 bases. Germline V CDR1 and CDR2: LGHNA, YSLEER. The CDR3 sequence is CASSHFVPGQGESGYTF. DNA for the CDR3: TGCGCCAGCAGCCATTTTGTCCCGGGACAGGGGGAGAGTGGCTACACCTTC.

CDR3 sequence (DNA): TGTGCCAGCAGTTCTATTGACAGGGGTGATGGCTACACCTTC. Translation gives CASSSIDRGDGYTF. This chain links TRBV2 with TRBJ1-2; 8 nucleotides line up with TRBD1. Germline loops: CDR1 SNHLY, CDR2 FYNNEI. The CDR3 is made up of 14 amino acids. V lost 5 bases, J lost 6 bases, and 8 bases stayed unmatched.

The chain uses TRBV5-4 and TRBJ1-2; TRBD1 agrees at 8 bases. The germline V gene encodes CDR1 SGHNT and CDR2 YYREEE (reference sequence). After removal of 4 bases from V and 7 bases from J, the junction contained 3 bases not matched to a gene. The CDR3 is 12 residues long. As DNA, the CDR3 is TGTGCCAGCAGCGTCACAGGGGGTGGCTACACCTTC. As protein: CASSVTGGGYTF.

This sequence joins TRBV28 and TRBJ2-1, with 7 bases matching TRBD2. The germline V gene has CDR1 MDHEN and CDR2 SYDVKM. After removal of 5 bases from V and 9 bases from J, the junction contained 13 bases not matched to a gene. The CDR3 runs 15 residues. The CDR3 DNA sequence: TGTGCCAGCAGTCCCGCTAGCGGATATTATACTGAGCAGTTCTTC. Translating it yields CASSPASGYYTEQFF. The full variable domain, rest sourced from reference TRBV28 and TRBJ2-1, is DVKVTQSSRYLVKRTGEKVFLECVQDMDHENMFWYRQDPGLGLRLIYFSYDVKMKEKGDIPEGYSVSREKKERFSLILESASTNQTSMYLCASSPASGYYTEQFFGPGTRLTVL.

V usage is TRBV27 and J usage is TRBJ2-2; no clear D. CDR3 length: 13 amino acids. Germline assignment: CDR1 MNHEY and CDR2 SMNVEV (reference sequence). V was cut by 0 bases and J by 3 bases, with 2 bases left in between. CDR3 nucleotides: TGTGCCAGCAGTTTATCCGACACCGGGGAGCTGTTTTTT. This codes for CASSLSDTGELFF.

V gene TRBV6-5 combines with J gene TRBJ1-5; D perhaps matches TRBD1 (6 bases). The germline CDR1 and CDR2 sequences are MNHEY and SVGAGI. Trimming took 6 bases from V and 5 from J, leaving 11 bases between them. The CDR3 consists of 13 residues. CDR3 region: CASRRQVHQPQHF. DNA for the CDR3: TGTGCCAGCAGACGACAGGTACATCAGCCCCAGCATTTT.